These T cell receptor beta chains were read from a single sample in a study of cytomegalovirus exposure and HLA in healthy donors. Profiling relied on immunoSEQ multiplex PCR, and the TCRdb table lists in-frame clones only, not all of them. This table holds approximately 140,000 clones, around 78% found once. The sequencing sample was made of PBMCs. The receptors were gathered from a woman aged 18-29 years in good health and CMV-seronegative. The CDR3 runs from the conserved cysteine through the conserved F or W. Each record gives: CDR3 DNA, CDR3 protein, V gene, J gene, D gene, clone size. D genes are given only for firm matches. Clone size is not always given. Where it is, it says once, few, many or a class for expanded clones.

CDR3 DNA: TGTGCCAGCAGTCTATTAGCGGGCCCCAATGAGCAGTTCTTC; CDR3 protein: CASSLLAGPNEQFF; V gene: TRBV6-5; J gene: TRBJ2-1; D gene: TRBD2; clone size: .
CDR3 DNA: TGTGCCAGCAGTTTAACAGGTCGGACCACTGAAGCTTTCTTT; CDR3 protein: CASSLTGRTTEAFF; V gene: TRBV28; J gene: TRBJ1-1; D gene: .; clone size: .
CDR3 DNA: TGTGCCAGCAGCCGCGAGACAGGGGTAGGGGCCCAGTACTTC; CDR3 protein: CASSRETGVGAQYF; V gene: TRBV14; J gene: TRBJ2-5; D gene: TRBD1; clone size: .
CDR3 DNA: TGTGCCAGCAGCTCTTCAGGGGAAGGGCAGCCCCAGCATTTT; CDR3 protein: CASSSSGEGQPQHF; V gene: TRBV7-9; J gene: TRBJ1-5; D gene: .; clone size: .
CDR3 DNA: TGTGCCAGCAGCTTGCCCAGGACAGCTAACACTGAAGCTTTCTTT; CDR3 protein: CASSLPRTANTEAFF; V gene: TRBV5-5; J gene: TRBJ1-1; D gene: .; clone size: .
CDR3 DNA: TGTGCTAGTGCGACGGACAGGGGGCGATACGAGCAGTACTTC; CDR3 protein: CASATDRGRYEQYF; V gene: TRBV12-5; J gene: TRBJ2-7; D gene: TRBD1; clone size: .
CDR3 DNA: TGTGCCAGTAGTATGATCGTCGGTTACGAGCAGTACTTC; CDR3 protein: CASSMIVGYEQYF; V gene: TRBV19; J gene: TRBJ2-7; D gene: .; clone size: once
CDR3 DNA: TGTTCCAGCAGCCGACTCCTCGGGACTCACAACCCTGAGACCCAGTACTTC; CDR3 protein: CSSSRLLGTHNPETQYF; V gene: TRBV7-9; J gene: TRBJ2-5; D gene: .; clone size: .
CDR3 DNA: TGTGCCAGCAGCCCAGTTGGGCGGGGTGGAAATCAGCCCCAGCATTTT; CDR3 protein: CASSPVGRGGNQPQHF; V gene: TRBV7-9; J gene: TRBJ1-5; D gene: .; clone size: once
CDR3 DNA: TGCGCCAGCAGCCTCAATAGCGGGAGAGCCTCCTACGAGCAGTACTTC; CDR3 protein: CASSLNSGRASYEQYF; V gene: TRBV4-1; J gene: TRBJ2-7; D gene: TRBD2; clone size: .
CDR3 DNA: TGCGCCAGCAGCCAAGTACCCGGGACTGAAGCTTTCTTT; CDR3 protein: CASSQVPGTEAFF; V gene: TRBV4-1; J gene: TRBJ1-1; D gene: .; clone size: .
CDR3 DNA: TGTGCCAGCAGGGCAGGCCCCGAGCAGTTCTTC; CDR3 protein: CASRAGPEQFF; V gene: TRBV7-9; J gene: TRBJ2-1; D gene: .; clone size: .
CDR3 DNA: TGTGCCAGCAGCCGGGACAGGAATCAGCCCCAGCATTTT; CDR3 protein: CASSRDRNQPQHF; V gene: TRBV14; J gene: TRBJ1-5; D gene: TRBD1; clone size: .